This T cell receptor beta chain was found in a study of T cells after yellow fever vaccination. Using its own MiXCR run on the 5' RACE reads, TCRdb lists one record per CDR3 protein. The repertoire holds about 350,000 distinct CDR3 sequences, with around a tenth as singletons. This clonotype was detected only a few times. Germline values: CDR1 MGHRA, CDR2 YSYEKL. This CDR3 has 14 amino acids. V was clipped by 0 bases and J by 8 bases, with 13 bases between them. The origin of this receptor is a man aged 18 to 30 who received the YFV17D yellow fever vaccine. V gene TRBV4-1 combines with J gene TRBJ1-2; D remains unclear. Source: PBMCs, taken on the day of the first yellow fever vaccination. CDR3 nucleotides: TGCGCCAGCAGCCAAGATCTCTCGGCGAAAGGCTACACCTTC. Translated, it gives CASSQDLSAKGYTF.